This T cell receptor (beta chain) was identified in a study of blood T cell repertoires in COVID-19. Study overall: The analysed material was cDNA or gDNA that came from T cells, B-cell-depleted T cells, or PBMCs.

The method was immunoSEQ multiplex PCR; TCRdb's version includes in-frame clones alone and lacks a portion of them. The sample has about 150,000 clones; around 80% are singletons. Germline lookup yields CDR1 SNHLY and CDR2 FYNNEI. CDR3 length equals 15 residues. Trimming shortened V by 4 bases and J by 0 bases, and 12 bases separated the two germline ends. Allocation to cohorts depended on clinical history reported by the participants. Recovered status applied to Cohort 3 donors who had two consecutive negative PCRs. It also applied to those with clearance or with symptom resolution. The origin of this receptor is a middle-aged man who had recovered from COVID-19. The genes are TRBV2 and TRBJ1-1; D remains unclear. The sample was PBMCs or T cells enriched from blood (not recorded which). The CDR3 spells CASSGKETLNTEAFF. In DNA form, the CDR3 reads TGTGCCAGCAGTGGAAAAGAAACTCTGAACACTGAAGCTTTCTTT.